These T cell receptor beta chains were read from a single sample in a study of CD8 T cells in ankylosing spondylitis. TCRdb fed the 5' RACE reads into MiXCR, producing one record per CDR3 protein. The table has 670,000 or so distinct CDR3 sequences, roughly 19% seen once. Source material: blood, either unsorted or a sorted T cell fraction (not recorded which). Receptors originate from a male donor with ankylosing spondylitis. Each CDR3 is given with its conserved first and last residue. The order of the fields is clone size, D gene, J gene, V gene, CDR3 DNA, CDR3 protein. A D gene is named only where the DNA matches it firmly. The size of a clone is reported for some rows only, either as once, few or many, or as a class for expanded clones.

>few|TRBD2|TRBJ2-1|TRBV29-1
TGCAGCGTTGCCCCCGACTCTAGCGGGAATCGCAATGAGCAGTTCTTC
CSVAPDSSGNRNEQFF
>few|NA|TRBJ2-7|TRBV12-3/TRBV12-4
TGTGCCAGCACCACCGGGGCCAGAAGCTCCTACGAGCAGTACTTC
CASTTGARSSYEQYF
>NA|NA|TRBJ2-1|TRBV27
TGTGCCAGCACTAATTGGGGCGCGCAGTTCTTC
CASTNWGAQFF
>NA|NA|TRBJ2-7|TRBV28
TGTGCCAGCAGTTTACCCCGGGGGAGCTCCTACGAGCAGTACTTC
CASSLPRGSSYEQYF
>NA|TRBD2|TRBJ2-7|TRBV12-3/TRBV12-4
TGTGCCAGCAGTTCCGACCTCTGGCGGGGGGGCAAGTACGAGCAGTACTTC
CASSSDLWRGGKYEQYF
>NA|NA|TRBJ2-3|TRBV4-1
TGCGCCAGCAGCCAAGTGCAAGGGATCACAGATACGCAGTATTTT
CASSQVQGITDTQYF
>few|NA|TRBJ2-7|TRBV28
TGTGCCAGCAGCCCAACTCGGGGGACCACCTACGAGCAGTACTTC
CASSPTRGTTYEQYF
>NA|NA|TRBJ2-3|TRBV4-1
TGCGCCAGCAGCCATCGTTCAACTAGCACAGATACGCAGTATTTT
CASSHRSTSTDTQYF
>NA|NA|TRBJ1-2|TRBV18
TGTGCCAGCTCACCGTCCGCTGGGGACTATGGCTACACCTTC
CASSPSAGDYGYTF
>many|NA|TRBJ1-1|TRBV7-9
TGTGCCAGCAGCTTAGCGGGTGCGGGCACTGAAGCTTTCTTT
CASSLAGAGTEAFF
>few|NA|TRBJ2-2|TRBV12-3/TRBV12-4
TGTGCCAGCAGTCCTTCGACTAGCACCGGGGAGCTGTTTTTT
CASSPSTSTGELFF
>few|NA|TRBJ2-7|TRBV5-1
TGCGCCAGCAGCACAGCTGCTGGAGGAGTCGAGCAGTACTTC
CASSTAAGGVEQYF
>few|NA|TRBJ2-5|TRBV7-2
TGTGCCAGCCTCAAAGAGGGCAGCATAGGGACCCAGTACTTC
CASLKEGSIGTQYF
>NA|TRBD1|TRBJ1-1|TRBV2
TGTGCCAGTCGTGACGGGACAGGGGGCAAGGACACTGAAGCTTTCTTT
CASRDGTGGKDTEAFF
>NA|TRBD2|TRBJ2-1|TRBV11-2
TGTGCCAGCAGCCCAAAGGGACTAGCGGGGGGCTCCAAATCCTACAATGAGCAGTTCTTC
CASSPKGLAGGSKSYNEQFF
>NA|NA|TRBJ2-1|TRBV7-2
TGTGCCAGCAGCCCCTCCTCGACGGGGCTCAATGAGCAGTTCTTC
CASSPSSTGLNEQFF
>few|NA|TRBJ2-7|TRBV28
TGTGCCAGCAGTCGGAACCGGGACTCCTTTTACGAGCAGTACTTC
CASSRNRDSFYEQYF
>few|NA|TRBJ2-4|TRBV20-1
TGCAGTGCTAGATTTAGGGCCAAAAACATTCAGTACTTC
CSARFRAKNIQYF
>NA|TRBD1|TRBJ2-7|TRBV15
TGTGCCACCAGCAAACGTGCCGGGACAGGGTTCCACGAGCAGTACTTC
CATSKRAGTGFHEQYF
>NA|TRBD2|TRBJ2-1|TRBV7-8
TGTGCCAGCAGCTTACCGGGACTAGCGGAGTACAATGAGCAGTTCTTC
CASSLPGLAEYNEQFF
>NA|NA|TRBJ1-2|TRBV7-9
TGTGCCAGCAGCCGCCGAGGACTGGACTTTAACTATGGCTACACCTTC
CASSRRGLDFNYGYTF
>NA|NA|TRBJ1-4|TRBV2
TGTGCCAGCAGTGAAGGAGGGTTCGGTGAAAAACTGTTTTTT
CASSEGGFGEKLFF
>few|NA|TRBJ1-6|TRBV6-4
TGTGCCAGCAGTGAGTCAGGGGCATGGAATTCACCCCTCCACTTT
CASSESGAWNSPLHF
>few|NA|TRBJ1-1|TRBV12-3/TRBV12-4
TGTGCCAGCAGTTCCCAGGGACCCACTGAAGCTTTCTTT
CASSSQGPTEAFF
>NA|TRBD2|TRBJ2-3|TRBV15
TGTGCCACCAGCAGAAAGAAAGCGGGAGGGCCCGATACGCAGTATTTT
CATSRKKAGGPDTQYF
>few|TRBD2|TRBJ2-1|TRBV5-1
TGCGCCAGCAGCTCTCTGGGACTAGCGGGAGCGTGGGAGCAGTTCTTC
CASSSLGLAGAWEQFF
>NA|NA|TRBJ2-7|TRBV7-3
TGTGCCAGCAGCTTATCCCCCGGGAGTACCAACGAGCAGTACTTC
CASSLSPGSTNEQYF
>NA|NA|TRBJ2-7|TRBV10-3
TGTGCCATCAGTCCCGGGACTTCAGACGAGCAGTACTTC
CAISPGTSDEQYF
>NA|NA|TRBJ2-2|TRBV9
TGTGCCAGCAGCAAAGAGGGGGTTGGGAAAGGGACCGGGGAGCTGTTTTTT
CASSKEGVGKGTGELFF
>NA|NA|TRBJ2-6|TRBV4-3
TGCGCCAGCAGCCAAGATATGCGGTACTCTGGGGCCAACGTCCTGACTTTC
CASSQDMRYSGANVLTF
>few|TRBD2|TRBJ2-7|TRBV7-9
TGTGCCAGCAGCTATGGCGGGGGGAGGTCTGAGCAGTACTTC
CASSYGGGRSEQYF
>NA|NA|TRBJ2-7|TRBV10-2
TGCGCCAGCAGTGAGTTAGCGTACGAGCAGTACTTC
CASSELAYEQYF
>few|NA|TRBJ2-1|TRBV5-1
TGCGCCAGCAGCCGGTGGACAGTCGACAATGAGCAGTTCTTC
CASSRWTVDNEQFF
>NA|NA|TRBJ1-5|TRBV24-1
TGTGCCACCAGTGATCCCCGGTGGGGTCCGCCCCAGCATTTT
CATSDPRWGPPQHF
>few|NA|TRBJ2-7|TRBV18
TGTGCCAGCTCACCACGGGGCCGGATCTACGAGCAGTACTTC
CASSPRGRIYEQYF
>few|NA|TRBJ2-5|TRBV20-1
TGCAGTGCTAACTCCGACAGGCAAGAGACCCAGTACTTC
CSANSDRQETQYF
>few|NA|TRBJ2-1|TRBV6-2/TRBV6-3
TGTGCCAGCAGTTATTTGGGGCTGGGTGAGCAGTTCTTC
CASSYLGLGEQFF
>few|NA|TRBJ1-1|TRBV20-1
TGCAGTCTACCCATGGTGAACACTGAAGCTTTCTTT
CSLPMVNTEAFF
>NA|NA|TRBJ2-7|TRBV29-1
TGCAGCGCCGTGGAGCCCAACGAGCAGTACTTC
CSAVEPNEQYF
>NA|TRBD2|TRBJ2-3|TRBV29-1
TGCAGCGTTGAAGGACCGACTAGCGGAAGCACAGATACGCAGTATTTT
CSVEGPTSGSTDTQYF